This T cell receptor beta chain was profiled in a study of cytomegalovirus exposure and HLA in healthy donors. As concerns this clone: The antigen is unknown.

Notes on the study in general: In a later analysis, specific HLA alleles were associated with approximately 17,000 TCR beta sequences at a 0.05 false discovery rate. Apart from CMV serostatus, no immune exposure information was available. Most TCR sequences showed up rarely, but some public TCRs showed up in many donors.

This PCR relied on a set of 60 Vbeta primers and 13 Jbeta primers. As originally analysed: A follow-up analysis tallied about 80 million unique TCR beta chains, roughly 11 million shared. The data were produced by immunoSEQ multiplex PCR, yet TCRdb's version contains in-frame clones alone and is incomplete. That table supplies the V and J calls and clone size; D and trimming were determined from the DNA. The repertoire holds 200,000 to 250,000 clones, with 77% as singletons. The junction had 5 bases not matched to a gene; V was cut back by 1 base and J by 10 bases. This CDR3 has 13 residues. Germline CDR1 MNHNS, CDR2 SASEGT.

The J gene is TRBJ1-2, the V gene TRBV6-1; 8 positions match TRBD1. The TCR originated in a woman aged 60-75 years in good health and CMV-seropositive. The sequenced sample was PBMCs. Here the CDR3 DNA reads TGTGCCAGCAGTGAAGGGACAGGGAGAAACTACACCTTC. Encoded protein: CASSEGTGRNYTF.